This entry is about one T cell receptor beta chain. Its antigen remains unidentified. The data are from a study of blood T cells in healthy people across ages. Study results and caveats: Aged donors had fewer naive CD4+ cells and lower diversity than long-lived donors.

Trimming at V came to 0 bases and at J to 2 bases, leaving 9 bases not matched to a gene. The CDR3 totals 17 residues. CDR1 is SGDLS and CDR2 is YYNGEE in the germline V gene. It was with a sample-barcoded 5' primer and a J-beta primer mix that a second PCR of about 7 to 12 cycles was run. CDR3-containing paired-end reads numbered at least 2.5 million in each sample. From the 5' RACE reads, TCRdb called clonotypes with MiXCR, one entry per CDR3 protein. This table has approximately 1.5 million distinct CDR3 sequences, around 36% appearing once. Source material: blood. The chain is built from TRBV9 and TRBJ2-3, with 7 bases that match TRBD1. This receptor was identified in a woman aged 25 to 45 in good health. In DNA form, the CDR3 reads TGTGCCAGCAGCGTAGCTAAACGGGACAGCCTCACAGATACGCAGTATTTT. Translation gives CASSVAKRDSLTDTQYF.